The 26 T cell receptor beta chains in this list originate from one sample, sequenced in a study of cytomegalovirus exposure and HLA in healthy donors (TCRdb year 2017). Receptor amplification or capture employed the immunoSEQ multiplex PCR assay. For the multiplex PCR, a mixture combining 60 forward primers for TCR Vbeta segments and 13 reverse primers for TCR Jbeta segments was used. The clones in this table, taken by TCRdb from immuneACCESS, are in-frame only. Not every clone is retained; where verified, under half of the shortfall comes from an unresolved V gene, and the cause of the rest is unknown. This sample lists about 130,000 clones; 60% to 75% were detected once. 5.5% to 7.5% of the sample belongs to the ten largest clones. The sequencing sample was made of PBMCs. All receptors come from a woman in her forties or fifties in good health and CMV-seropositive.

The CDR3 spells CASSEWVGTGTLRKEKLFF. CDR3 nucleotide sequence: TGTGCCAGCAGTGAATGGGTGGGGACAGGTACCCTAAGGAAAGAAAAACTGTTTTTT. The chain uses TRBV6-1 and TRBJ1-4; 8 bases fit TRBD1. With 2 bases clipped from V and 8 bases from J, the junction kept 19 bases outside the gene matches. The CDR3 covers 19 residues. Germline loops: CDR1 MNHNS, CDR2 SASEGT.

The CDR3 DNA follows: TGTGCCAGTAGCCCGCCAAGGGGGGGCCGGTACGAGCAGTACTTC. Translated, it gives CASSPPRGGRYEQYF. The J gene is TRBJ2-7, the V gene TRBV19; D possibly corresponds to TRBD2 (7 bases). Germline V gene data show CDR1 as LNHDA and CDR2 as SQIVND (reference sequence). The CDR3 totals 15 residues. V lost 6 bases and J lost 4, with 19 bases in between.

The V gene is TRBV19, the J gene TRBJ2-5, with D possibly being TRBD2 (5 bases). The CDR3 contains 12 residues. The germline V gene encodes CDR1 LNHDA and CDR2 SQIVND (reference sequence). Between the trimmed V and J ends, which lost 9 bases and 11 bases, there was a span of 19 bases. The DNA for the CDR3 is TGTGCCAGCCGGGGAAGATTTGACGCACAGTACTTC. Its protein product is CASRGRFDAQYF.

The chain links TRBV7-6 to TRBJ1-4, with TRBD1 identical over 10 bases. The CDR3 loop spans 13 amino acids. V lost 7 bases and J lost 6; bases outside the gene matches: 2. The germline CDR1 and CDR2 sequences are SGHVS and FNYEAQ. The CDR3 nucleotides read TGTGCCAGCAAGGGGACAGGGGATGAAAAACTGTTTTTT. Amino acid sequence: CASKGTGDEKLFF.

Only a few counts were recorded for this clone. The CDR3 loop is CASSGQGWGLQYF. CDR3 DNA sequence: TGCGCCAGCAGCGGACAGGGCTGGGGTCTACAGTACTTC. The chain employs TRBV5-1 and TRBJ2-7, with 8 bases that match TRBD1. Germline-derived CDR1 and CDR2 are SGHRS and YFSETQ. CDR3 length: 13 residues. V shed 4 bases and J 10 bases; nucleotides not matched to a gene: 10.

The DNA for the CDR3 is TGTGCCAGCAGCCAATGGCAGGTATCCGGAGGGGGCTACACCTTC. This sequence encodes CASSQWQVSGGGYTF. This chain links TRBV16 with TRBJ1-2; D unclear. Germline CDR1 and CDR2: KGHSY and FQNENV. CDR3 length: 15 residues. Trimming stripped 1 base from V and 8 bases from J, with 17 bases between.

This clone appeared a single time. The chain couples TRBV7-9 to TRBJ2-7, with TRBD2 matching 7 bases. Germline-derived CDR1 and CDR2 are SEHNR and FQNEAQ (reference sequence). V gave up 3 bases and J gave up 3 bases; unmatched junction bases: 5. This CDR3 has 14 amino acids. CDR3 nucleotide sequence: TGTGCCAGCAGCTTGGGAGGGCCGAACTACGAGCAGTACTTC. It translates to CASSLGGPNYEQYF.

The V and J genes are TRBV4-1 and TRBJ2-7; the D gene is possibly TRBD1 (6 bases). The germline CDR1 and CDR2 sequences are MGHRA and YSYEKL. V lost 0 bases to trimming and J lost 6 bases, with 18 bases between them. The CDR3 has 16 residues. In DNA, the CDR3 is TGCGCCAGCAGCCAAGACCCTGGACAGCCTTCGGCCGAGCAGTACTTC. Translation: CASSQDPGQPSAEQYF.

The chain links TRBV19 to TRBJ1-6; 9 nucleotides line up with TRBD1. The junction had 5 bases not matched to a gene; V was cut back by 3 bases and J by 8 bases. Looked up from germline, CDR1 is LNHDA and CDR2 is SQIVND (reference sequence). The CDR3 covers 15 residues. In DNA form, the CDR3 reads TGTGCCAGTAGTATCTCCGGGGACAGGGATTCACCCCTCCACTTT. Translated, it gives CASSISGDRDSPLHF. The variable domain in full, completed from reference TRBV19 and TRBJ1-6, reads DGGITQSPKYLFRKEGQNVTLSCEQNLNHDAMYWYRQDPGQGLRLIYYSQIVNDFQKGDIAEGYSVSREKKESFPLTVTSAQKNPTAFYLCASSISGDRDSPLHFGNGTRLTVT.

With respect to this clone: Distinct nucleotide sequences in the sample also encode this CDR3. V is TRBV7-2 and J is TRBJ2-7; D uncertain. Trimming stripped 4 bases from V and 3 bases from J, with 4 bases between. CDR1 and CDR2 from the germline V gene are SGHTA and FQGNSA. The CDR3 contains 11 residues. CDR3 nucleotide sequence: TGTGCCAGCAGCTCACTCTACGAGCAGTACTTC. Translating gives CASSSLYEQYF.

The V gene is TRBV11-3, the J gene TRBJ2-3; weak D call: TRBD1 (7 bases). CDR1 is SGHNT, CDR2 YENEEA, per germline. The CDR3 runs to 17 residues. V was clipped by 5 bases and J by 6 bases, with 24 bases between them. The CDR3 sequence is CASSQGGGTASGDTQYF. The CDR3 DNA reads as TGTGCCAGCAGCCAGGGGGGCGGAACCGCCTCGGGGGATACGCAGTATTTT. Full variable domain (remainder filled in from reference TRBV11-3 and TRBJ2-3): EAGVVQSPRYKIIEKKQPVAFWCNPISGHNTLYWYLQNLGQGPELLIRYENEEAVDDSQLPKDRFSAERLKGVDSTLKIQPAELGDSAVYLCASSQGGGTASGDTQYFGPGTRLTVL.

The chain employs TRBV7-9 and TRBJ2-5, with D perhaps TRBD2 (6 bases). The CDR3 has 15 residues. V was pared by 1 base and J by 5 bases, with 14 bases between. Germline V gene data show CDR1 as SEHNR and CDR2 as FQNEAQ (reference sequence). CDR3 sequence reads: CASSLVGRAGETQYF. CDR3 DNA sequence: TGTGCCAGCAGCTTAGTCGGCAGGGCGGGGGAGACCCAGTACTTC.

The chain couples TRBV5-6 to TRBJ2-1; TRBD2 matches 11 bases. Germline CDR1 and CDR2: SGHDT and YYEEEE. The CDR3 sequence is 15 residues long. With 6 bases clipped from V and 4 bases from J, the junction kept 6 bases outside the gene matches. The CDR3 spells CASILAGVSYNEQFF. The CDR3 nucleotides read TGTGCCAGCATACTAGCGGGGGTTTCTTACAATGAGCAGTTCTTC.

In regard to this clone: One end of the junction does not line up with germline, which may come from a read error. The genes are TRBV7-7 and TRBJ1-5; tentative D call: TRBD1 (6 bases). The CDR3 length is 14 residues. Germline CDR1 SSHAT, CDR2 FNYEAQ (reference sequence). The CDR3 loop is CASSLVGGGQPQHF. In DNA, the CDR3 is TGTGCTAGCAGCTTAGTAGGGGGAGGGCAGCCCCAGCATTTT.

This clone was detected a few times. The gene calls are TRBV11-2 and TRBJ2-7; D gene ambiguous. The germline V gene has CDR1 SGHAT and CDR2 FQNNGV. Trimming cost V 6 bases and J 3 bases, with 15 bases left between them. CDR3 size: 14 residues. The CDR3 reads CASSYDTVYYEQYF. The CDR3, as DNA: TGTGCCAGCAGTTACGACACAGTATACTACGAGCAGTACTTC.

CDR3 nucleotides: TGTGCCAGCAGGAAGACAGGGTCTGGAAACACCATATATTTT. Its translation is CASRKTGSGNTIYF. The V gene is TRBV7-9, the J gene TRBJ1-3; 7 nucleotides line up with TRBD1. The V gene end was trimmed by 6 bases and the J gene end by 1 base; junction bases not matched to a gene: 3. The germline V gene has CDR1 SEHNR and CDR2 FQNEAQ (reference sequence). The CDR3 is 14 amino acids. Using reference TRBV7-9 and TRBJ1-3 for the parts outside the CDR3, the full variable domain is DTGVSQNPRHKITKRGQNVTFRCDPISEHNRLYWYRQTLGQGPEFLTYFQNEAQLEKSRLLSDRFSAERPKGSFSTLEIQRTEQGDSAMYLCASRKTGSGNTIYFGEGSWLTVV.

V and J are TRBV6-1 and TRBJ2-3, with D perhaps TRBD2 (7 bases). The CDR3 covers 15 residues. The germline V and J ends were trimmed by 4 bases and 3 bases, with 14 bases remaining between them. Germline V CDR1 and CDR2: MNHNS, SASEGT. The DNA of the CDR3 is TGTGCCAGCAGTGTGGAGGGGGGGCGGACAGATACGCAGTATTTT. Translation: CASSVEGGRTDTQYF.

The V and J genes are TRBV4-1 and TRBJ2-4; 11 bases align to TRBD2. V lost 0 bases to trimming and J lost 6 bases; unmatched junction nucleotides: 10. This CDR3 has 18 residues. CDR1 and CDR2 (germline): MGHRA, YSYEKL. The CDR3 sequence: CASSQDWGSGGATNIQYF. The CDR3 DNA sequence: TGCGCCAGCAGCCAAGATTGGGGTAGCGGGGGGGCTACAAACATTCAGTACTTC.

This chain links TRBV7-9 with TRBJ1-5, with unresolved D. CDR1 and CDR2 from the germline V gene are SEHNR and FQNEAQ (reference sequence). The CDR3 is 15 amino acids. V was pared by 4 bases and J by 1 base, with 11 bases between. CDR3 DNA: TGTGCCAGCAGCTCCATCGGCGGGAGCAATCAGCCCCAGCATTTT. Amino acids: CASSSIGGSNQPQHF.

The V and J genes are TRBV9 and TRBJ2-3; tentatively, D is TRBD1 (5 bases). Germline CDR1 is SGDLS and CDR2 is YYNGEE. Trimming removed 3 bases at V and 2 bases at J, with 10 bases between. The CDR3 covers 14 residues. CDR3 loop: CASSGGLVTDTQYF. CDR3 DNA sequence: TGTGCCAGCAGCGGGGGCCTTGTCACAGATACGCAGTATTTT.

The chain couples TRBV27 to TRBJ2-3; the match to TRBD2 covers 9 bases. The V gene end was trimmed by 4 bases and the J gene end by 6 bases; junction bases not matched to a gene: 8. This CDR3 has 15 residues. Germline CDR1 is MNHEY and CDR2 is SMNVEV (reference sequence). This CDR3 reads CASSYEAGGRDTQYF. CDR3 DNA: TGTGCCAGCAGTTACGAGGCGGGGGGGCGCGATACGCAGTATTTT.

The gene calls are TRBV9 and TRBJ1-1; D unclear. Trimming stripped 6 bases from V and 1 base from J, with 16 bases between. The V gene's germline CDR1 is SGDLS and CDR2 YYNGEE. This CDR3 contains 15 residues. CDR3 in DNA: TGTGCCAGCACCAGACAACCGGGAGCGAACACTGAAGCTTTCTTT. It specifies CASTRQPGANTEAFF.

The chain carries TRBV19 and TRBJ1-6; 7 bases are a match to TRBD1. Germline V CDR1 and CDR2: LNHDA, SQIVND (reference sequence). The V and J ends lost 8 bases and 10 bases, in that order; junction bases with no gene match: 8. The CDR3 length is 13 residues. In nucleotides, the CDR3 is TGTGCCAGTGGGTCGACAGGGTCCTCACCCCTCCACTTT. Its translation is CASGSTGSSPLHF.

This clone occurred a few times. CDR3 nucleotide sequence: TGTGCCAGCAGCCTTGGGACAGTACCTGAAGCTTTCTTT. Translated, it gives CASSLGTVPEAFF. V usage is TRBV7-9 and J usage is TRBJ1-1; TRBD1 matches 7 bases. This CDR3 contains 13 residues. Per germline, CDR1 SEHNR and CDR2 FQNEAQ (reference sequence). The trim removed 5 bases at V and 6 bases at J, leaving 6 bases unmatched.

The rearrangement uses TRBV2 and TRBJ1-6; tentative D call: TRBD1 (5 bases). CDR3 length equals 13 residues. In germline, CDR1 is SNHLY, CDR2 FYNNEI. Trimming pared 7 bases from V and 7 bases from J, leaving 11 bases between. In nucleotides, the CDR3 is TGTGCCAGCATACGACAGCAGAATTCACCCCTCCACTTT. It is translated as CASIRQQNSPLHF.

The J gene is TRBJ1-2, the V gene TRBV29-1, with 10 bases that match TRBD1. Germline-derived CDR1 and CDR2 are SQVTM and ANQGSEA. There are 14 residues in the CDR3. The V gene end was trimmed by 5 bases and the J gene end by 4 bases; junction bases not matched to a gene: 7. The CDR3 here is CSVQGDRGGYGYTF. CDR3 in DNA: TGCAGCGTTCAGGGGGACAGGGGAGGCTATGGCTACACCTTC. Full variable domain (missing parts from reference TRBV29-1 and TRBJ1-2): SAVISQKPSRDICQRGTSLTIQCQVDSQVTMMFWYRQQPGQSLTLIATANQGSEATYESGFVIDKFPISRPNLTFSTLTVSNMSPEDSSIYLCSVQGDRGGYGYTFGSGTRLTVV.